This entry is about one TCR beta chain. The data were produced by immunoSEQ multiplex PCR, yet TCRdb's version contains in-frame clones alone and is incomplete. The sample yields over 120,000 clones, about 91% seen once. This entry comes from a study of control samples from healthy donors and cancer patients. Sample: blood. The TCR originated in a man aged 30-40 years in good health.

In nucleotides, the CDR3 is TGTGCCACCAGTGACAGGGCCGTCTCGAGCTCCTACAATGAGCAGTTCTTC. This sequence encodes CATSDRAVSSSYNEQFF. The J gene is TRBJ2-1, the V gene TRBV24-1; D may be TRBD1 (5 bases). V was clipped by 4 bases and J by 0 bases, with 15 bases between them. The CDR3 covers 17 residues. The germline CDR1 and CDR2 sequences are KGHDR and SFDVKD.